This T cell receptor beta chain was sequenced during a study of blood T cell repertoires in COVID-19. Study-level information: COVID-19 samples from acute and convalescent phases originated in the United States, Italy and Spain. In each case, the material was cDNA or gDNA derived from T cells, B-cell-depleted T cells, or PBMCs.

Some clones are missing from TCRdb's copy, which holds only in-frame ones; the method was immunoSEQ multiplex PCR. The profile shows fewer than 65,000 clones, over 80% of them singletons. This CDR3 is built from 14 residues. CDR1 SNHLY and CDR2 FYNNEI come from the germline V gene. V lost 7 bases and J 1 base, leaving 13 bases between the germline ends. This TCR derives from a man in his thirties or forties with COVID-19, enrolled during active disease. The rearrangement uses TRBV2 and TRBJ1-2; unclear D gene. The sequenced material came from peripheral blood. The CDR3 DNA sequence: TGTGCCAGCACCGCTTTCGGGGATAACTATGGCTACACCTTC. It encodes CASTAFGDNYGYTF.